This TCR beta chain was sequenced for a study of blood T cell repertoires in COVID-19. Study details: COVID-19 samples from acute and convalescent phases originated in the United States, Italy and Spain. From T cells, B-cell-depleted T cells, or PBMCs came the material, which was cDNA or gDNA.

As originally analysed: Estimated nucleated cell counts came from reference gene primer amplification. Libraries were prepared by immunoSEQ multiplex PCR; TCRdb keeps only in-frame clonotypes and omits some of them. Clonal size and the V and J genes are those of that table, whereas D and trimming came from the DNA. The sample holds a few hundred thousand clones, nearly 90% seen once. The receptor was isolated from a man between 18 and 35 years old with active or convalescent COVID-19. Sequencing was done on a sample of peripheral blood.

The CDR3 nucleotides are TGTGCCAGCAGTCATCTATGGGAGGGCTACACCTTC. Protein: CASSHLWEGYTF. The V and J genes are TRBV2 and TRBJ1-2; D gene unclear. Trimming took off 5 bases at V and 8 bases at J, with 12 bases between the two ends. CDR1 is SNHLY, CDR2 FYNNEI, per germline. The CDR3 is made up of 12 amino acids.